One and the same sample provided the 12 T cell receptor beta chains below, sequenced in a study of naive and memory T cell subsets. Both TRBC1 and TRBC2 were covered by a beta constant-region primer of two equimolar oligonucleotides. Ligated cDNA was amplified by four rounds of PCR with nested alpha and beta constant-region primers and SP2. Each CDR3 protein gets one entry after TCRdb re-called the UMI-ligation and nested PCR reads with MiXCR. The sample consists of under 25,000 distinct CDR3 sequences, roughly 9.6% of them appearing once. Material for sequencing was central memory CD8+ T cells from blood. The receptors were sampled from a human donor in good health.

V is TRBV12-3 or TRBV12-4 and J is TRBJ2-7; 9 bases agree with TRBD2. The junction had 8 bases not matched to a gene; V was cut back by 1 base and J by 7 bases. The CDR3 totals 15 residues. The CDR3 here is CASSLGHSGSVEQYF. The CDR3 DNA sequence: TGTGCCAGCAGTTTAGGGCATAGCGGGAGTGTTGAGCAGTACTTC.

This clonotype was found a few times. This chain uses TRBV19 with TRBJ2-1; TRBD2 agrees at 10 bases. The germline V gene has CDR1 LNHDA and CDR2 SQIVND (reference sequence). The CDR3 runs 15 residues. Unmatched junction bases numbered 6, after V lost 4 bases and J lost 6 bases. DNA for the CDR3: TGTGCCAGTAGTACTAGCGGGAGTAGTTCCAATGAGCAGTTCTTC. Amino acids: CASSTSGSSSNEQFF.

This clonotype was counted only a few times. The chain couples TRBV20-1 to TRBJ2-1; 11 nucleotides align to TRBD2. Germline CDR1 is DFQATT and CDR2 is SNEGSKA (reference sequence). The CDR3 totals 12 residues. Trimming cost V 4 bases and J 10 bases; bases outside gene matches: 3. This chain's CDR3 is CSAKGLAVEQFF. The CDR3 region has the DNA TGCAGTGCTAAGGGACTAGCGGTCGAGCAGTTCTTC.

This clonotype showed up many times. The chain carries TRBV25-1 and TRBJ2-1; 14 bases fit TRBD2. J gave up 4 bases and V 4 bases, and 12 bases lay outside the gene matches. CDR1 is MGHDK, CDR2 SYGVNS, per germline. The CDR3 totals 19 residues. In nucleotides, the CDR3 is TGTGCCAGCAGTGGCGGGACTAGCGGGAGATCAGCCCCTTACAATGAGCAGTTCTTC. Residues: CASSGGTSGRSAPYNEQFF.

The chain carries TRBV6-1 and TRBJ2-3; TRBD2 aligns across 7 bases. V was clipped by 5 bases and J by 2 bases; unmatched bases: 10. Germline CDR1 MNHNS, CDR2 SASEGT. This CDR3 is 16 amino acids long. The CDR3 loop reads CASSRGERGFTDTQYF. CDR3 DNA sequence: TGTGCCAGCAGTCGGGGGGAGCGGGGATTCACAGATACGCAGTATTTT.

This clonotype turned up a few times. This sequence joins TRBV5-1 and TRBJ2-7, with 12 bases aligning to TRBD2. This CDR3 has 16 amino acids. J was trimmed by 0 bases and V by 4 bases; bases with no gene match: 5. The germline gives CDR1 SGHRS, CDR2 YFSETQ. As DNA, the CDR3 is TGCGCCAGCAGCCCCGGACTAGCGGGGCCCTCCTACGAGCAGTACTTC. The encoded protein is CASSPGLAGPSYEQYF.

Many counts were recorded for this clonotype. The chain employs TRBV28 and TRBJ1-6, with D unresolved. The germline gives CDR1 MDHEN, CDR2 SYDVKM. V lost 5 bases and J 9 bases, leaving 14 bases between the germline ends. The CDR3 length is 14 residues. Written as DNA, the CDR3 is TGTGCCAGCAGTCTGGGAAGTTCTGGTTCACCCCTCCACTTT. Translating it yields CASSLGSSGSPLHF.

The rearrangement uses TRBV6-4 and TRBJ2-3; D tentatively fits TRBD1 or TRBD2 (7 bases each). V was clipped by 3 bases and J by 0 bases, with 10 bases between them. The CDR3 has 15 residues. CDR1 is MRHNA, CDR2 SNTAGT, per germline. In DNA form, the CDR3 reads TGTGCCAGCAGTGAGCAGGGGGGGAGCACAGATACGCAGTATTTT. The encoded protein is CASSEQGGSTDTQYF.

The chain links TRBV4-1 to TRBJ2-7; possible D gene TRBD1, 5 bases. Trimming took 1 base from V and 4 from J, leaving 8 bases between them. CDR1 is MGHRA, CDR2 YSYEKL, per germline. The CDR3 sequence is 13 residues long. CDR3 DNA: TGCGCCAGCAGCCAAGGGGGCAAGTACGAGCAGTACTTC. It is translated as CASSQGGKYEQYF.

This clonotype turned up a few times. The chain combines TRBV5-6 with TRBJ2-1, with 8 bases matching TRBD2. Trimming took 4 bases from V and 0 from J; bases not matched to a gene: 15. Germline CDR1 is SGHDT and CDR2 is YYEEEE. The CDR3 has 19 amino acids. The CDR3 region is CASSPPGGGRSSSYNEQFF. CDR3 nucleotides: TGTGCCAGCAGCCCCCCTGGTGGCGGGAGGTCGTCCTCCTACAATGAGCAGTTCTTC.

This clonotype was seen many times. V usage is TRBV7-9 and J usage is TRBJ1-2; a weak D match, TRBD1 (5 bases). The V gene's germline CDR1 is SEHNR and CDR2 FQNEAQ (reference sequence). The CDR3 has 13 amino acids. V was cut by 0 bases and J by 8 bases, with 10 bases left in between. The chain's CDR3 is CASSLAGQGGYTF. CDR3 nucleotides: TGTGCCAGCAGCTTAGCCGGTCAGGGCGGCTACACCTTC.

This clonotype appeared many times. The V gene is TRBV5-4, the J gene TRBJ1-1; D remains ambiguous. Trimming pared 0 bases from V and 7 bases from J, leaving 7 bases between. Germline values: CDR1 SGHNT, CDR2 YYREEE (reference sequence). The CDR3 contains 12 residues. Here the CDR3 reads CASSLDHLEAFF. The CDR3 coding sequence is TGTGCCAGCAGCTTGGACCACCTTGAAGCTTTCTTT.